This T cell receptor beta chain was found in a study of blood T cell repertoires in COVID-19. The overall study: The cDNA or gDNA used as material had been derived from T cells, B-cell-depleted T cells, or PBMCs.

Trimming cost V 4 bases and J 6 bases, with 16 bases left between them. The CDR3 consists of 14 residues. Germline values: CDR1 SQVTM, CDR2 ANQGSEA. As processed by the authors: Reference gene primer amplification gave estimated nucleated cell counts. This table comes from immunoSEQ multiplex PCR, and its TCRdb copy is limited to in-frame clones, with some not included. The DNA was the basis for D and trimming; V, J and clone size are from that table. The profile covers more than 200,000 clones, with approximately 90% appearing a single time and 2% to 2.5% taken by the ten largest. Specimen: peripheral blood. This TCR was sampled from a woman in her thirties or forties who had recovered from COVID-19. The chain joins TRBV29-1 to TRBJ1-5; TRBD1 might be the D (6 bases). The CDR3 spells CSVGMSQGSQPQHF. The CDR3 nucleotides read TGCAGCGTTGGCATGTCGCAGGGGAGTCAGCCCCAGCATTTT.